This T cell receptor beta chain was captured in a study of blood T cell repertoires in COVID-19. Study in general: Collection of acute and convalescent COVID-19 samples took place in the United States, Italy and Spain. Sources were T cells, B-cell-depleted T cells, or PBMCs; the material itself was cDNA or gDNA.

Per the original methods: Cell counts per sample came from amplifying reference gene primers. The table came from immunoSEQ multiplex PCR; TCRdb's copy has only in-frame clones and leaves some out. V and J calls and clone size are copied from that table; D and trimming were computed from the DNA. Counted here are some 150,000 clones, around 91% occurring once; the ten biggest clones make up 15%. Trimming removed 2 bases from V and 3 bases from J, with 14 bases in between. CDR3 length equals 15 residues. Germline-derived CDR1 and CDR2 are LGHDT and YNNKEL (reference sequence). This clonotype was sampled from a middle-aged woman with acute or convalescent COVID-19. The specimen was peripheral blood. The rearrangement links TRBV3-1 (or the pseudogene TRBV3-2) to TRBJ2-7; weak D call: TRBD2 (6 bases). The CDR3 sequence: CASSQPTAGLYEQYF. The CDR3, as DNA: TGTGCCAGCAGCCAACCAACCGCGGGACTCTACGAGCAGTACTTC.